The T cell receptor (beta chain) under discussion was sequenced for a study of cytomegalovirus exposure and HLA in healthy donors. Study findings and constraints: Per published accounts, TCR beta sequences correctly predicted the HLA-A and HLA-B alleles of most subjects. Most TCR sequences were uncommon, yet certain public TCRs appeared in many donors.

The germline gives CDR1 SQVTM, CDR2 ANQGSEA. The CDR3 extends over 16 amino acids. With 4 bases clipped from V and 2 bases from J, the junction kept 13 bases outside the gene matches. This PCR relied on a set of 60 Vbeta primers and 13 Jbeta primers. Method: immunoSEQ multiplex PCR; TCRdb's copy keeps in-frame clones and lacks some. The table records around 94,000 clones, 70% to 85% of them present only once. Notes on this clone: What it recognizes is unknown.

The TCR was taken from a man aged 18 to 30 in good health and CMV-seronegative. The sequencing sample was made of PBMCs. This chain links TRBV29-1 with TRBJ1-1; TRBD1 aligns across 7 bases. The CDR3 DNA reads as TGCAGCGTTGCTTCAACCCCGGGACAGCTAAACACTGAAGCTTTCTTT. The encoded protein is CSVASTPGQLNTEAFF.